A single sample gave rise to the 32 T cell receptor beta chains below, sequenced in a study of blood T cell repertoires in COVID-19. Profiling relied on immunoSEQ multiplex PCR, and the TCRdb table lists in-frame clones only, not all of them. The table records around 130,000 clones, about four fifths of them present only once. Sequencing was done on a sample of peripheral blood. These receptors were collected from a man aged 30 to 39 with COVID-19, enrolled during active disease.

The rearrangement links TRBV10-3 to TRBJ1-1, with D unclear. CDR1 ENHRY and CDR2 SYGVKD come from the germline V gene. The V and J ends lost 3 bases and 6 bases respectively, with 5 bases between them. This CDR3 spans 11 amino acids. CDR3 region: CAISEQSEAFF. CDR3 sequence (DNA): TGTGCCATCAGTGAACAGTCTGAAGCTTTCTTT.

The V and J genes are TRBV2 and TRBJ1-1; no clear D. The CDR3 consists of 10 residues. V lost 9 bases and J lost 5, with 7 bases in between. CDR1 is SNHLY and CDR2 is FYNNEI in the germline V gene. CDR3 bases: TGTGCCAGAGACGGGACTGAAGCTTTCTTT. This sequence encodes CARDGTEAFF.

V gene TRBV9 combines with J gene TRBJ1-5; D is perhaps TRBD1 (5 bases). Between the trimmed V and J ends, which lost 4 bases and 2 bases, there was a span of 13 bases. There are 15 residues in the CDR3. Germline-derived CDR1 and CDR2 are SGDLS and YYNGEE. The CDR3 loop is CASSPGNSGNQPQHF. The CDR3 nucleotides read TGTGCCAGCAGCCCAGGGAACTCGGGCAATCAGCCCCAGCATTTT.

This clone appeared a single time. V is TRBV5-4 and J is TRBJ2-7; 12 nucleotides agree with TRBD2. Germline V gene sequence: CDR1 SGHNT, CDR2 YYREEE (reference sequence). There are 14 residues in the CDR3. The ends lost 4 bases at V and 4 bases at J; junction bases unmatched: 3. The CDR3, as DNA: TGTGCCAGCAGCACCGGGACTAGCGGGTACGAGCAGTACTTC. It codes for CASSTGTSGYEQYF.

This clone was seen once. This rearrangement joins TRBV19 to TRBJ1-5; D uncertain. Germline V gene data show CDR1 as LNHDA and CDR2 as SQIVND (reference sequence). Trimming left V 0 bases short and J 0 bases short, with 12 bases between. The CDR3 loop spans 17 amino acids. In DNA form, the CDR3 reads TGTGCCAGTAGTATAGATCAGGATTTATATAGCAATCAGCCCCAGCATTTT. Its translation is CASSIDQDLYSNQPQHF. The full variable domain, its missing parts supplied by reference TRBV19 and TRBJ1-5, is DGGITQSPKYLFRKEGQNVTLSCEQNLNHDAMYWYRQDPGQGLRLIYYSQIVNDFQKGDIAEGYSVSREKKESFPLTVTSAQKNPTAFYLCASSIDQDLYSNQPQHFGDGTRLSIL.

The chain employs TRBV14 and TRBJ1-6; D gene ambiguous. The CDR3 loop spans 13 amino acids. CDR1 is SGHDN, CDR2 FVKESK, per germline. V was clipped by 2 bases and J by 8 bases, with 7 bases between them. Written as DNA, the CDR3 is TGTGCCAGCAGCCAAAGAGGGTATTCACCCCTCCACTTT. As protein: CASSQRGYSPLHF.

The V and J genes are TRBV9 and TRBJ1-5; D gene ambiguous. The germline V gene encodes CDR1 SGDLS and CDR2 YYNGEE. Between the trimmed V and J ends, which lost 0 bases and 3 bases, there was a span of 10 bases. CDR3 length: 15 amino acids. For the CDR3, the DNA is TGTGCCAGCAGCGTAGATGCAGGCCCCAATCAGCCCCAGCATTTT. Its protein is CASSVDAGPNQPQHF.

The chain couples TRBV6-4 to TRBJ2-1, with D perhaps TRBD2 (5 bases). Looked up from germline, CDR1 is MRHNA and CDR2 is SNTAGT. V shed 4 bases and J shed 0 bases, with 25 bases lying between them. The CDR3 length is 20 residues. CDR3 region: CASSVLMGSGAQSSYNEQFF. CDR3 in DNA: TGTGCCAGCAGTGTCCTCATGGGGAGCGGAGCCCAGAGCTCCTACAATGAGCAGTTCTTC.

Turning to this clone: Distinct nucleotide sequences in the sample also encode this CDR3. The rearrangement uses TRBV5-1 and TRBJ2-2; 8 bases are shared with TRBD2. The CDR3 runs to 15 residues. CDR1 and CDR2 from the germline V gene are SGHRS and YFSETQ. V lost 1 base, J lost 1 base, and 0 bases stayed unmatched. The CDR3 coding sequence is TGCGCCAGCAGCTTGACTAGCGGGAACACCGGGGAGCTGTTTTTT. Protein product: CASSLTSGNTGELFF.

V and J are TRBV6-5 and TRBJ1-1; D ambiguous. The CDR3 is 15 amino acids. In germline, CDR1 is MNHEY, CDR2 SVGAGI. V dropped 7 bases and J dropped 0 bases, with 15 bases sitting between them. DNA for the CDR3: TGTGCCAGCAAGAGCGGATTAACCATGAACACTGAAGCTTTCTTT. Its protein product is CASKSGLTMNTEAFF.

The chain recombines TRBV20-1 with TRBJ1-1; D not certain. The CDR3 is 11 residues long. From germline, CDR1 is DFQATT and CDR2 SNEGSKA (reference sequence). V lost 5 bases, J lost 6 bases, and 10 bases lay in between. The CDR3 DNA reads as TGCAGTGCTCAGGATCCCCCTGAAGCTTTCTTT. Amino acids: CSAQDPPEAFF.

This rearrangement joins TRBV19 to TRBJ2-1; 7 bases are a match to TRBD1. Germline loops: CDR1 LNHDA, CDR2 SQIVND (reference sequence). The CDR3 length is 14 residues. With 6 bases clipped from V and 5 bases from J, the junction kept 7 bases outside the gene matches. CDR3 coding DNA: TGTGCCAGTAGAGGAACAGGGGTGAACAATGAGCAGTTCTTC. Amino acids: CASRGTGVNNEQFF. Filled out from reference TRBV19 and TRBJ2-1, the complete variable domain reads DGGITQSPKYLFRKEGQNVTLSCEQNLNHDAMYWYRQDPGQGLRLIYYSQIVNDFQKGDIAEGYSVSREKKESFPLTVTSAQKNPTAFYLCASRGTGVNNEQFFGPGTRLTVL.

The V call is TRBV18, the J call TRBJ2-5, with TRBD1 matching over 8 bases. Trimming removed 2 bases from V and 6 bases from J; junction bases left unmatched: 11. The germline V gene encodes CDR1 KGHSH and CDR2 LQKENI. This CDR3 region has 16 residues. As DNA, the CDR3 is TGTGCCAGCTCACCATTTGAGACAGGGACAGGAAAGACCCAGTACTTC. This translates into CASSPFETGTGKTQYF.

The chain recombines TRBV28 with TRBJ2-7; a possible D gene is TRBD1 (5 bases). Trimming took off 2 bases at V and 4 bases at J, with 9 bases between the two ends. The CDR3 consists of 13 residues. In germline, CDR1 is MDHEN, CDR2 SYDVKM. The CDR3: CASSLPGKYEQYF. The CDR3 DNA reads TGTGCCAGCAGTTTACCAGGGAAATACGAGCAGTACTTC.

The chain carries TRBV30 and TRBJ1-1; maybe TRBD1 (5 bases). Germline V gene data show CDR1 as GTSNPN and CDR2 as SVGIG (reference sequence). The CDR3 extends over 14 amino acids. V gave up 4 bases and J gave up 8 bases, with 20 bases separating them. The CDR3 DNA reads TGTGCCTGGAAGCAACAGGTTCCAGTGGCGGAAGCTTTCTTT. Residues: CAWKQQVPVAEAFF.

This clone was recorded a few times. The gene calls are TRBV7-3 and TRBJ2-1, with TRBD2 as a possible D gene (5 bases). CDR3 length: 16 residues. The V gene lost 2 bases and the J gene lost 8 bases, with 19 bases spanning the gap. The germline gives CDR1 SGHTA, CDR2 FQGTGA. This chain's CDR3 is CASSLESGRKFDEQFF. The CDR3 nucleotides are TGTGCCAGCAGCTTAGAGAGCGGACGGAAGTTCGATGAGCAGTTCTTC.

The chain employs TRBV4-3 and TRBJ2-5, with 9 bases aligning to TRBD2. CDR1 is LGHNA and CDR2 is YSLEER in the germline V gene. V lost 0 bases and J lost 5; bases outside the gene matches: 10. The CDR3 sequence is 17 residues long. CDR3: CASSQDLREGRGETQYF. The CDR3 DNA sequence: TGCGCCAGCAGCCAAGATCTGCGGGAGGGCCGAGGGGAGACCCAGTACTTC.

CDR3 DNA: TGCGCCAGCAGCCAAGGTCACGCGGACACCACCGGGGAGCTGTTTTTT. Its translation: CASSQGHADTTGELFF. This chain connects TRBV4-3 to TRBJ2-2, with D possibly being TRBD1 (5 bases). This CDR3 has 16 amino acids. Looked up from germline, CDR1 is LGHNA and CDR2 is YSLEER. V lost 1 base, J lost 4 bases, and 13 bases lay in between.

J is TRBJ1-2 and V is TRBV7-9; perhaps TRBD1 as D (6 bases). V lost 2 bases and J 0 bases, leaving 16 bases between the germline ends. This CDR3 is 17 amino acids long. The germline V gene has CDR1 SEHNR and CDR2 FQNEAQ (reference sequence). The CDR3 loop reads CASSLIQGQTANYGYTF. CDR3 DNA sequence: TGTGCCAGCAGCTTAATCCAAGGACAGACCGCTAACTATGGCTACACCTTC.

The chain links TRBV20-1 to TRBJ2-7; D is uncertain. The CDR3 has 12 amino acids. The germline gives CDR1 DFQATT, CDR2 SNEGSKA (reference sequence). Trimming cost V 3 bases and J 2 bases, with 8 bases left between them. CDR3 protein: CSASPEAYEQYF. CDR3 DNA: TGCAGTGCTAGTCCAGAAGCCTACGAGCAGTACTTC.

CDR3 region: CASSDGTASYEQYF. The CDR3 region has the DNA TGTGCCAGCAGTGACGGGACAGCCAGTTACGAGCAGTACTTC. This chain connects TRBV6-1 to TRBJ2-7; TRBD1 matches at 7 bases. Germline V gene sequence: CDR1 MNHNS, CDR2 SASEGT. The CDR3 contains 14 residues. V lost 3 bases to trimming and J lost 4 bases; unmatched junction nucleotides: 6.

The CDR3 DNA sequence: TGTGCCAGCAGCGGGAGGCAGCTAGACACCGGGGAGCTGTTTTTT. Translating gives CASSGRQLDTGELFF. The chain combines TRBV9 with TRBJ2-2, with a tentative D call TRBD2 (5 bases). CDR3 size: 15 residues. Germline V gene sequence: CDR1 SGDLS, CDR2 YYNGEE. V dropped 3 bases and J dropped 3 bases, with 12 bases sitting between them. The whole variable domain, remainder taken from reference TRBV9 and TRBJ2-2, is DSGVTQTPKHLITATGQRVTLRCSPRSGDLSVYWYQQSLDQGLQFLIQYYNGEERAKGNILERFSAQQFPDLHSELNLSSLELGDSALYFCASSGRQLDTGELFFGEGSRLTVL.

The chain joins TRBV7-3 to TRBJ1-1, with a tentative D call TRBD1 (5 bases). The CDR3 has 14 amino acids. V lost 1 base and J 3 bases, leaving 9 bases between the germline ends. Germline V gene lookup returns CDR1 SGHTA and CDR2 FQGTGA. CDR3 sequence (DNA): TGTGCCAGCAGCTTAAATCAGGGTGACACTGAAGCTTTCTTT. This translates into CASSLNQGDTEAFF.

The CDR3 region has the DNA TGTGCCAGCTCACCACAGGGGTCGGGCTATGGCTACACCTTC. It translates to CASSPQGSGYGYTF. The chain links TRBV18 to TRBJ1-2, with D possibly TRBD1 on 5 matching bases. Germline-derived CDR1 and CDR2 are KGHSH and LQKENI. CDR3 length: 14 amino acids. The V and J ends lost 1 base and 4 bases respectively, with 10 bases between them. The whole variable domain, remainder taken from reference TRBV18 and TRBJ1-2, is NAGVMQNPRHLVRRRGQEARLRCSPMKGHSHVYWYRQLPEEGLKFMVYLQKENIIDESGMPKERFSAEFPKEGPSILRIQQVVRGDSAAYFCASSPQGSGYGYTFGSGTRLTVV.

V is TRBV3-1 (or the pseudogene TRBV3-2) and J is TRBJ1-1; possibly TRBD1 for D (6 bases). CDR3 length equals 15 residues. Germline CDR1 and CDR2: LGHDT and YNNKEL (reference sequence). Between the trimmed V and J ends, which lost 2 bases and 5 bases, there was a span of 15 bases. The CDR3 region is CASSQTGTRGTEAFF. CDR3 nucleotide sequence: TGTGCCAGCAGCCAAACCGGGACAAGAGGGACTGAAGCTTTCTTT.

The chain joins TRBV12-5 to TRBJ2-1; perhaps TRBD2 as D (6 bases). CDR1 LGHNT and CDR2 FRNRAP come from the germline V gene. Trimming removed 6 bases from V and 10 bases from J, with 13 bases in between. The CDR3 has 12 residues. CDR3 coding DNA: TGTGCTAGTGGCAACATAACTAGCGAGCAGTTCTTC. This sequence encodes CASGNITSEQFF.

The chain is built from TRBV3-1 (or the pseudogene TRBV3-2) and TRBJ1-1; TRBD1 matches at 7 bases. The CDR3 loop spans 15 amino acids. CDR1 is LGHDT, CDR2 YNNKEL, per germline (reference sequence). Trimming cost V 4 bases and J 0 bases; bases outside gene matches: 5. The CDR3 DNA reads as TGTGCCAGCAGCCCAAGGGACAGCATGAACACTGAAGCTTTCTTT. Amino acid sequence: CASSPRDSMNTEAFF.

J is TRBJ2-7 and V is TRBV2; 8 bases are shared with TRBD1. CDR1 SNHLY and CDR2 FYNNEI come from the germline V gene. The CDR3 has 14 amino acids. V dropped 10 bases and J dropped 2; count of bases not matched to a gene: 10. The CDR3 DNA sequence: TGTGCCAAATCGACCGGGACAGGACCCTACGAGCAGTACTTC. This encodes CAKSTGTGPYEQYF.

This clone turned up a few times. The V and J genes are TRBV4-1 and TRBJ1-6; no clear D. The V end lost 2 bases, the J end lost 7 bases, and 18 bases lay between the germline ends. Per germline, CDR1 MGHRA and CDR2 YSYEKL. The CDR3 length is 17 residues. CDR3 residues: CASSQRPIGENNSPLHF. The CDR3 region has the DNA TGCGCCAGCAGCCAAAGGCCGATCGGGGAGAACAATTCACCCCTCCACTTT.

CDR3 nucleotides: TGTGCCAGTAGTCCAGGGACAGACGTTAGCAATCAGCCCCAGCATTTT. Its protein product is CASSPGTDVSNQPQHF. The V and J genes are TRBV19 and TRBJ1-5; 7 bases align to TRBD1. The ends lost 5 bases at V and 0 bases at J; junction bases unmatched: 7. Germline V CDR1 and CDR2: LNHDA, SQIVND (reference sequence). The CDR3 contains 16 residues.

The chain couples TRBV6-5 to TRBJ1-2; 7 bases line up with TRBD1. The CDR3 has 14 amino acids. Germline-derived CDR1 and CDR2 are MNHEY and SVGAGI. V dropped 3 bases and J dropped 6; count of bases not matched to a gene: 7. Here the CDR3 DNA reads TGTGCCAGCAGTTATTCCACAGGGGTGGATGGCTACACCTTC. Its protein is CASSYSTGVDGYTF.

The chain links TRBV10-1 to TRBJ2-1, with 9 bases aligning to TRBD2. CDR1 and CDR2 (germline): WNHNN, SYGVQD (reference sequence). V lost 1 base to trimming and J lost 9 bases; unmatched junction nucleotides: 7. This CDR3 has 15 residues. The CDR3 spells CASSEWREGRSEQFF. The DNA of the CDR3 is TGCGCCAGCAGTGAGTGGCGGGAGGGCCGGAGTGAGCAGTTCTTC.